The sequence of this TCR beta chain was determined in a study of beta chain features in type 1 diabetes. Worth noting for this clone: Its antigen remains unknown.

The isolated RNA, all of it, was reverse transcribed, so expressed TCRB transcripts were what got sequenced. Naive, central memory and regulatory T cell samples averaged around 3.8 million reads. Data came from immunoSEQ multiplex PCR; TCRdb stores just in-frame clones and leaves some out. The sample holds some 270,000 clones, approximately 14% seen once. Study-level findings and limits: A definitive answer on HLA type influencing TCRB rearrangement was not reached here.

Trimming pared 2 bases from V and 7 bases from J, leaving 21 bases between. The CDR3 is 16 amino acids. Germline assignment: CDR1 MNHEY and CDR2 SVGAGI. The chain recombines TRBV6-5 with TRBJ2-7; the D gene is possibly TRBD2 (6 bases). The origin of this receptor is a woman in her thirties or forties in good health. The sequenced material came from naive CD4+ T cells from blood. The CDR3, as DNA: TGTGCCAGCAGTTACGGGGAGGCCGGGGCGTCGTGGGAGCAGTACTTC. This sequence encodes CASSYGEAGASWEQYF.